What follows are 30 T cell receptor beta chains derived from one specimen sequenced in a study of T-cell reconstitution after alpha-beta-depleted transplantation in children. Preparation of the TCRbeta library was carried out with unique molecular identifiers. MiXCR, run by TCRdb on the PCR reads, gives a single entry per CDR3 protein. The sample lists approximately 270,000 distinct CDR3 sequences, roughly a quarter occurring once. Sample: PBMCs, mostly from graft donor cells, taken 360 days after TCRalphabeta/CD19-depleted stem cell transplant. These TCRs come from a female patient between 2 and 15 years old who had a stem cell transplant for congenital amegakaryocytic thrombocytopenia, so the T cells may come from the graft donor.

V and J are TRBV7-6 and TRBJ1-5; the D is unclear. The length of the CDR3 is 15 residues. V shed 5 bases and J shed 0 bases, with 11 bases lying between them. CDR1 and CDR2 (germline): SGHVS, FNYEAQ. CDR3 in DNA: TGTGCCAGCAGCCCCTGGTCCAATAGCAATCAGCCCCAGCATTTT. It yields the protein CASSPWSNSNQPQHF.

This clonotype showed up just a few times. The chain links TRBV10-2 to TRBJ2-1; the D is unclear. V lost 4 bases and J lost 5, with 9 bases in between. This CDR3 region has 13 residues. Germline CDR1 is WSHSY and CDR2 is SAAADI. The CDR3, as DNA: TGCGCCAGCAGTGCCCCTTTTGACAATGAGCAGTTCTTC. Translation gives CASSAPFDNEQFF.

The chain employs TRBV5-8 and TRBJ2-3; 8 bases line up with TRBD1. Germline V gives CDR1 SGHTS, CDR2 YDEGEE. The junction had 5 bases not matched to a gene; V was cut back by 4 bases and J by 4 bases. The CDR3 loop spans 14 amino acids. The CDR3 DNA sequence: TGTGCCAGCAGCCCCAGGGGGCCAGCAGATACGCAGTATTTT. This codes for CASSPRGPADTQYF.

At least ten counts were recorded for this clonotype. The chain links TRBV5-1 to TRBJ1-1; a possible D gene is TRBD1 (6 bases). The germline V and J ends were trimmed by 4 bases and 11 bases, with 18 bases remaining between them. This CDR3 comprises 13 residues. Germline lookup yields CDR1 SGHRS and CDR2 YFSETQ. The CDR3 is CASSIDSFTGAFF. The CDR3 coding sequence is TGCGCCAGCAGCATCGACAGCTTCACAGGGGCTTTCTTT. The whole variable domain, remainder taken from reference TRBV5-1 and TRBJ1-1, is KAGVTQTPRYLIKTRGQQVTLSCSPISGHRSVSWYQQTPGQGLQFLFEYFSETQRNKGNFPGRFSGRQFSNSRSEMNVSTLELGDSALYLCASSIDSFTGAFFGQGTRLTVV.

The rearrangement joins TRBV11-2 to TRBJ2-5, with 7 bases matching TRBD1. Germline V gives CDR1 SGHAT, CDR2 FQNNGV. V trimming: 5 bases; J trimming: 4 bases; junction bases outside the gene matches: 19. The CDR3 covers 18 residues. The CDR3 nucleotides are TGTGCCAGCAGCCTCCGCGTTTCCCTAAGGGGGCGCGGAGAGACCCAGTACTTC. It specifies CASSLRVSLRGRGETQYF.

V and J are TRBV7-8 and TRBJ2-1, with TRBD2 identical over 8 bases. The CDR3 has 14 amino acids. The ends lost 3 bases at V and 9 bases at J; junction bases unmatched: 7. In germline, CDR1 is SGHVS, CDR2 FQNEAQ. CDR3 DNA sequence: TGTGCCAGCAGCTTGAGCCTAGCGGGTGGTGAGCAGTTCTTC. Amino acid sequence: CASSLSLAGGEQFF.

Only a few counts were recorded for this clonotype. V and J are TRBV12-3 or TRBV12-4 and TRBJ1-1; D gene unclear. Trimming removed 2 bases at V and 0 bases at J, with 10 bases between. CDR3 length: 15 amino acids. CDR3 DNA sequence: TGTGCCAGCAGTTTAATGCGCAACATGAACACTGAAGCTTTCTTT. It encodes CASSLMRNMNTEAFF.

This clonotype was recorded only once. The chain joins TRBV12-3 or TRBV12-4 to TRBJ1-3; no definite D call. V lost 1 base, J lost 0 bases, and 10 bases lay in between. This CDR3 contains 16 residues. This CDR3 is CASSLGAANSGNTIYF. DNA of the CDR3: TGTGCCAGCAGTTTAGGGGCAGCCAACTCTGGAAACACCATATATTTT.

The chain has TRBV28 and TRBJ1-6; the D is unclear. The V and J ends lost 7 bases and 17 bases respectively, with 21 bases between them. Germline CDR1 and CDR2: MDHEN and SYDVKM. This CDR3 is 13 amino acids long. CDR3 in DNA: TGTGCCAGCACCCCGTTTGATCGGAGACGATTCCACTTT. It yields the protein CASTPFDRRRFHF.

This clonotype was observed a handful of times. V usage is TRBV4-1 and J usage is TRBJ1-1; 8 bases line up with TRBD1. This CDR3 spans 15 amino acids. Trimming at V came to 3 bases and at J to 1 base, leaving 4 bases not matched to a gene. The germline CDR1 and CDR2 sequences are MGHRA and YSYEKL. This CDR3 is CASSHGTGANTEAFF. The DNA of the CDR3 is TGCGCCAGCAGCCACGGGACAGGTGCGAACACTGAAGCTTTCTTT.

This clonotype was found many times. The chain combines TRBV28 with TRBJ2-7, with 8 bases matching TRBD2. Trimming took 7 bases from V and 3 from J; bases not matched to a gene: 8. Germline V gives CDR1 MDHEN, CDR2 SYDVKM. This CDR3 spans 14 amino acids. The CDR3 DNA reads TGTGCCAGCATTCCGGGGGGGAGAAACTACGAGCAGTACTTC. Amino acid sequence: CASIPGGRNYEQYF.

This rearrangement joins TRBV20-1 to TRBJ2-1, with a weak D call TRBD2 (5 bases). V lost 6 bases and J 9 bases, leaving 12 bases between the germline ends. Germline lookup yields CDR1 DFQATT and CDR2 SNEGSKA (reference sequence). The CDR3 length is 11 residues. DNA for the CDR3: TGCAGTGCCACGACTCGGGGTGAGCAGTTCTTC. Translated, it gives CSATTRGEQFF.

This clonotype showed up just once. Here the CDR3 reads CASSQSNEQYF. Here the CDR3 DNA reads TGTGCCAGCAGTCAATCAAACGAGCAGTACTTC. The chain recombines TRBV6-2 or TRBV6-3 with TRBJ2-7; no definite D call. The CDR3 consists of 11 residues. In germline, CDR1 is MNHEY, CDR2 SVGEGT. V lost 5 bases and J 5 bases, leaving 7 bases between the germline ends.

V usage is TRBV27 and J usage is TRBJ1-5; D not certain. The CDR3 covers 13 residues. The ends were cut back, 4 bases at V and 4 bases at J, with 8 bases in the middle. Germline V lookup: CDR1 MNHEY, CDR2 SMNVEV (reference sequence). CDR3 DNA sequence: TGTGCCAGCAGTTACTTAGCGAATCAGCCCCAGCATTTT. Translating gives CASSYLANQPQHF.

This chain connects TRBV9 to TRBJ2-3, with D perhaps assigned TRBD1 or TRBD2 (6 bases each). The germline CDR1 and CDR2 sequences are SGDLS and YYNGEE. The germline V and J ends were trimmed by 4 bases and 0 bases, with 18 bases remaining between them. The CDR3 is 17 amino acids. The CDR3 protein is CASSLSGGGTSTDTQYF. The CDR3 nucleotides read TGTGCCAGCAGCCTCAGTGGGGGCGGGACTAGCACAGATACGCAGTATTTT.

Details on this clonotype: One end of the junction is discordant with germline, which a read error may explain. In DNA, the CDR3 is TGCGCCATCAAGGCAGGGGGTGTCAACCAGCCCCAGCATTTT. Protein: CAIKAGGVNQPQHF. V gene TRBV10-3 combines with J gene TRBJ1-5, with 7 bases lining up with TRBD1. In germline, CDR1 is ENHRY, CDR2 SYGVKD. The CDR3 is 14 amino acids.

This chain connects TRBV2 to TRBJ2-3; no reliable D call. The germline CDR1 and CDR2 sequences are SNHLY and FYNNEI. V lost 9 bases and J lost 6, with 16 bases in between. CDR3 length: 13 amino acids. DNA for the CDR3: TGTGCCAGAGGAGTTCTGGTGGCGGATACGCAGTATTTT. It encodes CARGVLVADTQYF.

This chain joins TRBV12-3 or TRBV12-4 and TRBJ2-3; 8 bases are a match to TRBD2. Trimming at V came to 2 bases and at J to 5 bases, leaving 9 bases not matched to a gene. CDR3 length: 16 amino acids. In DNA form, the CDR3 reads TGTGCCAGCAGTTTATTTTCCCGGGAGGGCCGAGATACGCAGTATTTT. Its protein product is CASSLFSREGRDTQYF.

This clonotype has just a few counts. The rearrangement uses TRBV28 and TRBJ1-3; D is ambiguous. The germline V and J ends were trimmed by 4 bases and 2 bases, with 3 bases remaining between them. Per germline, CDR1 MDHEN and CDR2 SYDVKM. This CDR3 spans 12 amino acids. The DNA for the CDR3 is TGTGCCAGCAGTTCGGCTGGAAACACCATATATTTT. Translated: CASSSAGNTIYF. Full variable domain (remainder filled in from reference TRBV28 and TRBJ1-3): DVKVTQSSRYLVKRTGEKVFLECVQDMDHENMFWYRQDPGLGLRLIYFSYDVKMKEKGDIPEGYSVSREKKERFSLILESASTNQTSMYLCASSSAGNTIYFGEGSWLTVV.

DNA of the CDR3: TGCAGTGCTAGAGATGTTGAGGGGAACCAGCATTTT. Residues: CSARDVEGNQHF. This sequence joins TRBV20-1 and TRBJ1-5; D possibly corresponds to TRBD1 (5 bases). Germline V CDR1 and CDR2: DFQATT, SNEGSKA (reference sequence). V was cut by 0 bases and J by 12 bases, with 12 bases left in between. The CDR3 spans 12 residues.

CDR3 bases: TGCAGTGCTAGAGGGGGACAGGGACAAGAGACCCAGTACTTC. Translated: CSARGGQGQETQYF. The chain employs TRBV20-1 and TRBJ2-5; 9 bases are a match to TRBD1. After removal of 1 base from V and 2 bases from J, the junction contained 2 bases not matched to a gene. Germline CDR1 and CDR2: DFQATT and SNEGSKA (reference sequence). There are 14 residues in the CDR3.

Of note for this clonotype: A much bigger clone sits one base away, suggesting this may be a read error. V and J are TRBV18 and TRBJ2-1; 12 bases match TRBD2. Germline V lookup: CDR1 KGHSH, CDR2 LQKENI. The CDR3 is 17 residues long. The V and J ends lost 7 bases and 2 bases, in that order; junction bases with no gene match: 9. The CDR3 DNA sequence: TGTGCCAGCTGCCAAGGACTAGCGGGGTCTCCCTACAATGAGCAGTTCTTC. Translated, it gives CASCQGLAGSPYNEQFF.

V is TRBV7-9 and J is TRBJ2-7; D gene uncertain. V lost 3 bases and J 4 bases, leaving 13 bases between the germline ends. The CDR3 covers 14 residues. Germline CDR1 SEHNR, CDR2 FQNEAQ (reference sequence). The CDR3 here is CASSFLVMSYEQYF. The CDR3 DNA sequence: TGTGCCAGCAGCTTCCTAGTCATGTCGTACGAGCAGTACTTC.

The chain is built from TRBV11-2 and TRBJ2-7; D is unresolved. Germline V CDR1 and CDR2: SGHAT, FQNNGV. V was cut by 1 base and J by 6 bases, with 7 bases left in between. The CDR3 spans 12 residues. CDR3 in DNA: TGTGCCAGCAGCTTAGGGTTTGGCGAGCAGTACTTC. Amino acids: CASSLGFGEQYF. The complete variable domain, with remaining parts taken from reference TRBV11-2 and TRBJ2-7, reads EAGVAQSPRYKIIEKRQSVAFWCNPISGHATLYWYQQILGQGPKLLIQFQNNGVVDDSQLPKDRFSAERLKGVDSTLKIQPAKLEDSAVYLCASSLGFGEQYFGPGTRLTVT.

The chain links TRBV30 to TRBJ2-1, with 7 bases fitting TRBD2. This CDR3 region has 15 residues. Germline V CDR1 and CDR2: GTSNPN, SVGIG (reference sequence). V shed 1 base, J shed 3 bases, and the junction held 6 bases outside the gene matches. CDR3 nucleotide sequence: TGTGCCTGGAGTGCCCGCGGACTAGACTACAATGAGCAGTTCTTC. This encodes CAWSARGLDYNEQFF.

This clonotype was counted only a few times. The rearrangement uses TRBV5-4 and TRBJ1-1, with 10 nucleotides matching TRBD1. V shed 2 bases, J shed 4 bases, and the junction held 8 bases outside the gene matches. The CDR3 runs 16 residues. In germline, CDR1 is SGHNT, CDR2 YYREEE (reference sequence). The CDR3 is CASSLDGTGVATEAFF. CDR3 sequence (DNA): TGTGCCAGCAGCTTAGATGGGACAGGGGTGGCCACTGAAGCTTTCTTT.

This clonotype showed up just a few times. The chain is built from TRBV12-3 or TRBV12-4 and TRBJ2-2; a possible D gene is TRBD2 (6 bases). The CDR3 sequence is 13 residues long. The V end was cut by 5 bases, the J end by 5 bases, with 9 bases between. The CDR3 DNA is TGTGCCAGCAGTCCCGGAGGGACCGGGGAGCTGTTTTTT. This codes for CASSPGGTGELFF.

This clonotype occurred a few times. The chain joins TRBV27 to TRBJ1-5; D is unresolved. This CDR3 is built from 15 residues. From germline, CDR1 is MNHEY and CDR2 SMNVEV (reference sequence). Trimming shortened V by 5 bases and J by 0 bases, and 11 bases separated the two germline ends. CDR3 protein: CASSTRWYSNQPQHF. CDR3 nucleotides: TGTGCCAGCAGTACGAGATGGTATAGCAATCAGCCCCAGCATTTT.

This clonotype came up many times. V is TRBV11-2 and J is TRBJ2-1; D is unclear. V was clipped by 4 bases and J by 7 bases, with 23 bases between them. The CDR3 has 17 amino acids. CDR1 SGHAT and CDR2 FQNNGV come from the germline V gene. CDR3 nucleotides: TGTGCCAGCAGCTCAATATTCCTCGGGTCGATCGGGAATGAGCAGTTCTTC. This gives the protein CASSSIFLGSIGNEQFF.

The chain has TRBV5-6 and TRBJ1-4, with no clear D. The germline gives CDR1 SGHDT, CDR2 YYEEEE. This CDR3 has 16 residues. Trimming pared 0 bases from V and 0 bases from J, leaving 9 bases between. The CDR3 loop is CASSLAPVATNEKLFF. CDR3 nucleotide sequence: TGTGCCAGCAGCTTGGCACCTGTTGCAACTAATGAAAAACTGTTTTTT.